A selection of T cell receptor beta chains follows, all from one sample in a study of identical twins. TCRdb redid the calling of the 5' RACE reads with MiXCR, one entry per CDR3 protein. The data contain approximately 260,000 distinct CDR3 sequences, about 9% of them singletons. These same records also appear under a second study, on yellow fever vaccine responses in identical twins.

Sequences were obtained from CD8+ T cells sorted from blood. The receptors shown here come from a woman between 18 and 29 years old in good health. Each CDR3 is given with its conserved first and last residue. Each record gives: J gene, D gene, clone size, V gene, CDR3 protein, CDR3 DNA. A D gene is named only where the DNA matches it firmly. Where a row states a size, it is once, few, many or the class of an expanded clone; other rows omit it.

TRBJ2-7 | TRBD1 | many | TRBV20-1 | CSAENRDRPLEQYF | TGCAGTGCCGAGAACCGGGACAGGCCCCTAGAGCAGTACTTC
TRBJ2-7 | - | - | TRBV12-3/TRBV12-4 | CASGLGVSYEQYF | TGTGCCAGCGGGTTAGGGGTTTCCTACGAGCAGTACTTC
TRBJ2-7 | TRBD2 | few | TRBV10-3 | CAISDPNWGGEQYF | TGTGCCATCAGTGACCCAAATTGGGGGGGCGAGCAGTACTTC
TRBJ2-3 | - | - | TRBV14 | CASSQEGLSTDTQYF | TGTGCCAGCAGCCAGGAGGGACTTAGCACAGATACGCAGTATTTT
TRBJ2-3 | TRBD2 | few | TRBV12-3/TRBV12-4 | CASRLAGTVTDTQYF | TGTGCCAGCAGACTAGCGGGAACAGTCACAGATACGCAGTATTTT
TRBJ2-7 | - | - | TRBV4-1 | CASSQEFWTTYEQYF | TGCGCCAGCAGCCAAGAGTTCTGGACCACCTACGAGCAGTACTTC
TRBJ1-1 | - | - | TRBV7-2 | CASSVQGRTEAFF | TGTGCCAGCAGCGTCCAGGGGCGGACTGAAGCTTTCTTT
TRBJ2-7 | TRBD2 | few | TRBV7-9 | CASSPRGRDYEQYF | TGTGCCAGCAGCCCCCGGGGGAGGGACTACGAGCAGTACTTC
TRBJ1-6 | - | few | TRBV2 | CASSEGGHNYNSPLHF | TGTGCCAGCAGTGAAGGGGGCCACAACTATAATTCACCCCTCCACTTT
TRBJ2-7 | - | - | TRBV6-2/TRBV6-3 | CASSYEGIEQYF | TGTGCCAGCAGTTACGAAGGGATCGAGCAGTACTTC
TRBJ2-2 | TRBD1 | many | TRBV29-1 | CSVVTGAGELFF | TGCAGCGTTGTGACAGGGGCAGGGGAGCTGTTTTTT
TRBJ2-2 | TRBD1 | few | TRBV7-9 | CASSKRQGAPNTGELFF | TGTGCCAGCAGCAAAAGGCAGGGGGCCCCGAACACCGGGGAGCTGTTTTTT